The rows below give T cell receptor beta chains drawn from one sample of a study of blood T cells in healthy people across ages. TCRdb redid the calling of the 5' RACE reads with MiXCR, one entry per CDR3 protein. Of about 1.8 million distinct CDR3 sequences listed, roughly 52% are singletons. Sequencing was performed on blood. The origin of the receptors is a woman aged 40 to 50 in good health. Each CDR3 is given with its conserved first and last residue. The order of the fields is V gene, CDR3 length, D gene, clone size, J gene, CDR3 DNA, CDR3 protein. D genes are given only for firm matches. The size field is filled for only some rows; it gives once, few, many or a size class.

v_gene: TRBV20-1; len: 15; d_gene: TRBD2; abundance: NA; j_gene: TRBJ2-3; CDR3nt: TGCAGTGCTAGTGGGCTAGCGGCCAACACAGATACGCAGTATTTT; CDR3aa: CSASGLAANTDTQYF
v_gene: TRBV6-6; len: 14; d_gene: NA; abundance: NA; j_gene: TRBJ1-2; CDR3nt: TGTGCCAGCAGCCCCTCAGGGGATGGTTATGGCTACACCTTC; CDR3aa: CASSPSGDGYGYTF
v_gene: TRBV13; len: 16; d_gene: TRBD1; abundance: NA; j_gene: TRBJ2-3; CDR3nt: TGTGCCAGCAGCTTAGAACAGCCCTCAGGGGGAGATACGCAGTATTTT; CDR3aa: CASSLEQPSGGDTQYF
v_gene: TRBV29-1; len: 15; d_gene: NA; abundance: NA; j_gene: TRBJ2-5; CDR3nt: TGCAGCGTAGTCCCCCCCCGGGGCAGTTACAATGAGCAGTACTTC; CDR3aa: CSVVPPRGSYNEQYF
v_gene: TRBV20-1; len: 14; d_gene: NA; abundance: few; j_gene: TRBJ2-7; CDR3nt: TGCAGTGTATCGCGCCTGGGGCAGGGCTACGAGCAGTACTTC; CDR3aa: CSVSRLGQGYEQYF
v_gene: TRBV6-6; len: 13; d_gene: NA; abundance: few; j_gene: TRBJ2-3; CDR3nt: TGTGCCAGCAGCGACGCGCGGACTGATACGCAGTATTTT; CDR3aa: CASSDARTDTQYF
v_gene: TRBV9; len: 14; d_gene: TRBD1; abundance: NA; j_gene: TRBJ2-1; CDR3nt: TGTGCCAGCAGCGGACAGGGGGGAATAGATGAGCAGTTCTTC; CDR3aa: CASSGQGGIDEQFF
v_gene: TRBV12-3/TRBV12-4; len: 14; d_gene: NA; abundance: NA; j_gene: TRBJ1-2; CDR3nt: TGTGCCAGCAGTATCAGGGAGCCCGGCTATGGCTACACCTTC; CDR3aa: CASSIREPGYGYTF
v_gene: TRBV6-5; len: 14; d_gene: TRBD2; abundance: few; j_gene: TRBJ2-1; CDR3nt: TGTGCCACAAAACCCGGGGGGTCCAACAATGAGCAGTTCTTC; CDR3aa: CATKPGGSNNEQFF
v_gene: TRBV15; len: 13; d_gene: NA; abundance: NA; j_gene: TRBJ1-6; CDR3nt: TGTGCCACCAGCAGAGATCTTGGGGGACCCCTCCACTTT; CDR3aa: CATSRDLGGPLHF
v_gene: TRBV3-1; len: 17; d_gene: TRBD2; abundance: NA; j_gene: TRBJ2-1; CDR3nt: TGTGCCAGCAGCCAAGATCTGTTTGCCGGGGGGTGGAATGAGCAGTTCTTC; CDR3aa: CASSQDLFAGGWNEQFF
v_gene: TRBV6-1; len: 14; d_gene: TRBD1; abundance: NA; j_gene: TRBJ2-7; CDR3nt: TGTGCCAGCACCCGGGACAGGGCTCGGCACGAGCAGTACTTC; CDR3aa: CASTRDRARHEQYF
v_gene: TRBV12-3/TRBV12-4; len: 15; d_gene: NA; abundance: few; j_gene: TRBJ1-2; CDR3nt: TGTGCCAGCAGTCTATCGGGACATCTTAACTATGGCTACACCTTC; CDR3aa: CASSLSGHLNYGYTF
v_gene: TRBV7-2; len: 15; d_gene: NA; abundance: NA; j_gene: TRBJ1-2; CDR3nt: TGTGCCAGCAGCTTAGTATGGCGGACAGTCTATGGCTACACCTTC; CDR3aa: CASSLVWRTVYGYTF
v_gene: TRBV7-9; len: 13; d_gene: NA; abundance: few; j_gene: TRBJ2-3; CDR3nt: TGTGCCAGCAGTTCCCCCCCCGTTACTACGCAGTATTTT; CDR3aa: CASSSPPVTTQYF
v_gene: TRBV3-1; len: 14; d_gene: TRBD2; abundance: NA; j_gene: TRBJ2-7; CDR3nt: TGTGCCAGCAGCCAAGGGCGGGGGGACAATAAGCGGTACTTC; CDR3aa: CASSQGRGDNKRYF
v_gene: TRBV2; len: 16; d_gene: NA; abundance: NA; j_gene: TRBJ2-5; CDR3nt: TGTGCCAGCAGTGAGCGGAGGGGGGCCTCGTCAGGGACCCAGTACTTC; CDR3aa: CASSERRGASSGTQYF
v_gene: TRBV20-1; len: 13; d_gene: NA; abundance: NA; j_gene: TRBJ1-2; CDR3nt: TGCAGTGCCCCCCGAACGGGGGACTATGGCTACACCTTC; CDR3aa: CSAPRTGDYGYTF
v_gene: TRBV2; len: 16; d_gene: NA; abundance: NA; j_gene: TRBJ2-4; CDR3nt: TGTGCCAGCAGTACCGACAGTTCTGGTGCCAAAAACATTCAGTACTTC; CDR3aa: CASSTDSSGAKNIQYF
v_gene: TRBV20-1; len: 17; d_gene: TRBD1; abundance: NA; j_gene: TRBJ2-1; CDR3nt: TGCAGTGCTAGAGACGGAGAGACAGGGGTCTCCTACAATGAGCAGTTCTTC; CDR3aa: CSARDGETGVSYNEQFF
v_gene: TRBV5-6; len: 15; d_gene: TRBD2; abundance: many; j_gene: TRBJ2-7; CDR3nt: TGTGCCAGCAGCGAGGAGGGGAGGGACCTCTACGAGCAGTACTTC; CDR3aa: CASSEEGRDLYEQYF
v_gene: TRBV6-5; len: 15; d_gene: TRBD2; abundance: NA; j_gene: TRBJ2-1; CDR3nt: TGTGCCAGCAGTCTCGGGGCGCGGGGGGCTATGGAGCGGTTCTTC; CDR3aa: CASSLGARGAMERFF
v_gene: TRBV20-1; len: 11; d_gene: NA; abundance: NA; j_gene: TRBJ2-1; CDR3nt: TGCAGTGCTCCAAACTGGGGCGGGCAGTTCTTC; CDR3aa: CSAPNWGGQFF
v_gene: TRBV4-1; len: 16; d_gene: TRBD1; abundance: few; j_gene: TRBJ2-7; CDR3nt: TGCGCCAGCAGCCAAGCAGGGGGAAGGGCTGCCGACGAGCAGTACTTC; CDR3aa: CASSQAGGRAADEQYF
v_gene: TRBV4-1; len: 15; d_gene: NA; abundance: NA; j_gene: TRBJ1-2; CDR3nt: TGCGCCAGCAGCCAAGATCGAGGGGAGGGAAGAGGCTACACCTTC; CDR3aa: CASSQDRGEGRGYTF
v_gene: TRBV5-5; len: 14; d_gene: NA; abundance: NA; j_gene: TRBJ2-3; CDR3nt: TGTGCCAGCAGCTTCGAGACGCGATTGGATACGCAGTATTTT; CDR3aa: CASSFETRLDTQYF
v_gene: TRBV9; len: 17; d_gene: NA; abundance: NA; j_gene: TRBJ2-1; CDR3nt: TGTGCCAGCAGCGTGGGGGGGGGACAGGACATCCACAATGAGCAGTTCTTC; CDR3aa: CASSVGGGQDIHNEQFF
v_gene: TRBV4-3; len: 17; d_gene: TRBD2; abundance: NA; j_gene: TRBJ2-1; CDR3nt: TGCGCCAGCAGCCAAGATCTTGGGGGGGGTTATCGGAATGAGCAGTTCTTC; CDR3aa: CASSQDLGGGYRNEQFF
v_gene: TRBV9; len: 16; d_gene: TRBD2; abundance: NA; j_gene: TRBJ2-5; CDR3nt: TGTGCCAGCAGCACAGGGACTAGCGGGGGCCGGGAGACCCAGTACTTC; CDR3aa: CASSTGTSGGRETQYF
v_gene: TRBV11-1; len: 15; d_gene: NA; abundance: NA; j_gene: TRBJ1-1; CDR3nt: TGTGCCAGCAGCTTAGAGCAGGGGATCTGGACTGAAGCTTTCTTT; CDR3aa: CASSLEQGIWTEAFF
v_gene: TRBV4-1; len: 14; d_gene: NA; abundance: NA; j_gene: TRBJ1-1; CDR3nt: TGCGCCAGCAGCCGAGATGGGCAGTCGGATGAAGCTTTCTTT; CDR3aa: CASSRDGQSDEAFF
v_gene: TRBV6-5; len: 17; d_gene: NA; abundance: NA; j_gene: TRBJ2-3; CDR3nt: TGTGCCAGCAGTTACTCGAGTACTCTGGGAAGCACAGATACGCAGTATTTT; CDR3aa: CASSYSSTLGSTDTQYF
v_gene: TRBV12-3/TRBV12-4; len: 13; d_gene: NA; abundance: few; j_gene: TRBJ1-4; CDR3nt: TGTGCCAGCAGTTTTTCCAGTAATGAAAAACTGTTTTTT; CDR3aa: CASSFSSNEKLFF
v_gene: TRBV7-2; len: 13; d_gene: TRBD2; abundance: few; j_gene: TRBJ2-4; CDR3nt: TGTGCCAGCAGTGGAGCGGGGGTGAACATTCAGTACTTC; CDR3aa: CASSGAGVNIQYF
v_gene: TRBV7-9; len: 13; d_gene: TRBD2; abundance: NA; j_gene: TRBJ2-7; CDR3nt: TGTGCCAGCAGCTCGACTAGCTTAGACGAGCAGTACTTC; CDR3aa: CASSSTSLDEQYF
v_gene: TRBV6-5; len: 14; d_gene: TRBD1; abundance: few; j_gene: TRBJ2-7; CDR3nt: TGTGCCAGCAGTTATTCGGGACAGCCCTACGAGCAGTACTTC; CDR3aa: CASSYSGQPYEQYF
v_gene: TRBV27; len: 13; d_gene: NA; abundance: NA; j_gene: TRBJ2-1; CDR3nt: TGTGCCAGCAGTTACTTGAACTACAATGAGCAGTTCTTC; CDR3aa: CASSYLNYNEQFF
v_gene: TRBV12-3/TRBV12-4; len: 14; d_gene: TRBD2; abundance: NA; j_gene: TRBJ2-1; CDR3nt: TGTGCCAGCAGTAAAGGACTAGCCCCTAATGAGCAGTTCTTC; CDR3aa: CASSKGLAPNEQFF
v_gene: TRBV4-3; len: 16; d_gene: TRBD1; abundance: few; j_gene: TRBJ2-1; CDR3nt: TGCGCCAGCAGCCAAGATGGGACAGGGAGATACAATGAGCAGTTCTTC; CDR3aa: CASSQDGTGRYNEQFF
v_gene: TRBV12-3/TRBV12-4; len: 13; d_gene: NA; abundance: NA; j_gene: TRBJ2-1; CDR3nt: TGTGCCAGCAGTCCTCACCCTGCCCATGAGCAGTTCTTC; CDR3aa: CASSPHPAHEQFF
v_gene: TRBV18; len: 15; d_gene: TRBD1; abundance: NA; j_gene: TRBJ2-1; CDR3nt: TGTGCCAGCTCCCCGGACAGGTTTTCCTACAATGAGCAGTTCTTC; CDR3aa: CASSPDRFSYNEQFF
v_gene: TRBV6-2/TRBV6-3; len: 14; d_gene: TRBD1; abundance: NA; j_gene: TRBJ2-1; CDR3nt: TGTGCCAGCACCCCGGGACAGGTTTACAATGAGCAGTTCTTC; CDR3aa: CASTPGQVYNEQFF
v_gene: TRBV5-1; len: 16; d_gene: TRBD1; abundance: NA; j_gene: TRBJ1-3; CDR3nt: TGCGCCAGTAGCGCCCGACAGGGTCCAGCTGGAAACACCATATATTTT; CDR3aa: CASSARQGPAGNTIYF
v_gene: TRBV7-2; len: 15; d_gene: NA; abundance: NA; j_gene: TRBJ2-3; CDR3nt: TGTGCCAGCAGCTGGACTGAGCTCGGTCCAGATACGCAGTATTTT; CDR3aa: CASSWTELGPDTQYF
v_gene: TRBV4-2; len: 17; d_gene: NA; abundance: NA; j_gene: TRBJ1-5; CDR3nt: TGTGCCAGCAGCCAAGTCGACAGACGTAATAGCAATCAGCCCCAGCATTTT; CDR3aa: CASSQVDRRNSNQPQHF